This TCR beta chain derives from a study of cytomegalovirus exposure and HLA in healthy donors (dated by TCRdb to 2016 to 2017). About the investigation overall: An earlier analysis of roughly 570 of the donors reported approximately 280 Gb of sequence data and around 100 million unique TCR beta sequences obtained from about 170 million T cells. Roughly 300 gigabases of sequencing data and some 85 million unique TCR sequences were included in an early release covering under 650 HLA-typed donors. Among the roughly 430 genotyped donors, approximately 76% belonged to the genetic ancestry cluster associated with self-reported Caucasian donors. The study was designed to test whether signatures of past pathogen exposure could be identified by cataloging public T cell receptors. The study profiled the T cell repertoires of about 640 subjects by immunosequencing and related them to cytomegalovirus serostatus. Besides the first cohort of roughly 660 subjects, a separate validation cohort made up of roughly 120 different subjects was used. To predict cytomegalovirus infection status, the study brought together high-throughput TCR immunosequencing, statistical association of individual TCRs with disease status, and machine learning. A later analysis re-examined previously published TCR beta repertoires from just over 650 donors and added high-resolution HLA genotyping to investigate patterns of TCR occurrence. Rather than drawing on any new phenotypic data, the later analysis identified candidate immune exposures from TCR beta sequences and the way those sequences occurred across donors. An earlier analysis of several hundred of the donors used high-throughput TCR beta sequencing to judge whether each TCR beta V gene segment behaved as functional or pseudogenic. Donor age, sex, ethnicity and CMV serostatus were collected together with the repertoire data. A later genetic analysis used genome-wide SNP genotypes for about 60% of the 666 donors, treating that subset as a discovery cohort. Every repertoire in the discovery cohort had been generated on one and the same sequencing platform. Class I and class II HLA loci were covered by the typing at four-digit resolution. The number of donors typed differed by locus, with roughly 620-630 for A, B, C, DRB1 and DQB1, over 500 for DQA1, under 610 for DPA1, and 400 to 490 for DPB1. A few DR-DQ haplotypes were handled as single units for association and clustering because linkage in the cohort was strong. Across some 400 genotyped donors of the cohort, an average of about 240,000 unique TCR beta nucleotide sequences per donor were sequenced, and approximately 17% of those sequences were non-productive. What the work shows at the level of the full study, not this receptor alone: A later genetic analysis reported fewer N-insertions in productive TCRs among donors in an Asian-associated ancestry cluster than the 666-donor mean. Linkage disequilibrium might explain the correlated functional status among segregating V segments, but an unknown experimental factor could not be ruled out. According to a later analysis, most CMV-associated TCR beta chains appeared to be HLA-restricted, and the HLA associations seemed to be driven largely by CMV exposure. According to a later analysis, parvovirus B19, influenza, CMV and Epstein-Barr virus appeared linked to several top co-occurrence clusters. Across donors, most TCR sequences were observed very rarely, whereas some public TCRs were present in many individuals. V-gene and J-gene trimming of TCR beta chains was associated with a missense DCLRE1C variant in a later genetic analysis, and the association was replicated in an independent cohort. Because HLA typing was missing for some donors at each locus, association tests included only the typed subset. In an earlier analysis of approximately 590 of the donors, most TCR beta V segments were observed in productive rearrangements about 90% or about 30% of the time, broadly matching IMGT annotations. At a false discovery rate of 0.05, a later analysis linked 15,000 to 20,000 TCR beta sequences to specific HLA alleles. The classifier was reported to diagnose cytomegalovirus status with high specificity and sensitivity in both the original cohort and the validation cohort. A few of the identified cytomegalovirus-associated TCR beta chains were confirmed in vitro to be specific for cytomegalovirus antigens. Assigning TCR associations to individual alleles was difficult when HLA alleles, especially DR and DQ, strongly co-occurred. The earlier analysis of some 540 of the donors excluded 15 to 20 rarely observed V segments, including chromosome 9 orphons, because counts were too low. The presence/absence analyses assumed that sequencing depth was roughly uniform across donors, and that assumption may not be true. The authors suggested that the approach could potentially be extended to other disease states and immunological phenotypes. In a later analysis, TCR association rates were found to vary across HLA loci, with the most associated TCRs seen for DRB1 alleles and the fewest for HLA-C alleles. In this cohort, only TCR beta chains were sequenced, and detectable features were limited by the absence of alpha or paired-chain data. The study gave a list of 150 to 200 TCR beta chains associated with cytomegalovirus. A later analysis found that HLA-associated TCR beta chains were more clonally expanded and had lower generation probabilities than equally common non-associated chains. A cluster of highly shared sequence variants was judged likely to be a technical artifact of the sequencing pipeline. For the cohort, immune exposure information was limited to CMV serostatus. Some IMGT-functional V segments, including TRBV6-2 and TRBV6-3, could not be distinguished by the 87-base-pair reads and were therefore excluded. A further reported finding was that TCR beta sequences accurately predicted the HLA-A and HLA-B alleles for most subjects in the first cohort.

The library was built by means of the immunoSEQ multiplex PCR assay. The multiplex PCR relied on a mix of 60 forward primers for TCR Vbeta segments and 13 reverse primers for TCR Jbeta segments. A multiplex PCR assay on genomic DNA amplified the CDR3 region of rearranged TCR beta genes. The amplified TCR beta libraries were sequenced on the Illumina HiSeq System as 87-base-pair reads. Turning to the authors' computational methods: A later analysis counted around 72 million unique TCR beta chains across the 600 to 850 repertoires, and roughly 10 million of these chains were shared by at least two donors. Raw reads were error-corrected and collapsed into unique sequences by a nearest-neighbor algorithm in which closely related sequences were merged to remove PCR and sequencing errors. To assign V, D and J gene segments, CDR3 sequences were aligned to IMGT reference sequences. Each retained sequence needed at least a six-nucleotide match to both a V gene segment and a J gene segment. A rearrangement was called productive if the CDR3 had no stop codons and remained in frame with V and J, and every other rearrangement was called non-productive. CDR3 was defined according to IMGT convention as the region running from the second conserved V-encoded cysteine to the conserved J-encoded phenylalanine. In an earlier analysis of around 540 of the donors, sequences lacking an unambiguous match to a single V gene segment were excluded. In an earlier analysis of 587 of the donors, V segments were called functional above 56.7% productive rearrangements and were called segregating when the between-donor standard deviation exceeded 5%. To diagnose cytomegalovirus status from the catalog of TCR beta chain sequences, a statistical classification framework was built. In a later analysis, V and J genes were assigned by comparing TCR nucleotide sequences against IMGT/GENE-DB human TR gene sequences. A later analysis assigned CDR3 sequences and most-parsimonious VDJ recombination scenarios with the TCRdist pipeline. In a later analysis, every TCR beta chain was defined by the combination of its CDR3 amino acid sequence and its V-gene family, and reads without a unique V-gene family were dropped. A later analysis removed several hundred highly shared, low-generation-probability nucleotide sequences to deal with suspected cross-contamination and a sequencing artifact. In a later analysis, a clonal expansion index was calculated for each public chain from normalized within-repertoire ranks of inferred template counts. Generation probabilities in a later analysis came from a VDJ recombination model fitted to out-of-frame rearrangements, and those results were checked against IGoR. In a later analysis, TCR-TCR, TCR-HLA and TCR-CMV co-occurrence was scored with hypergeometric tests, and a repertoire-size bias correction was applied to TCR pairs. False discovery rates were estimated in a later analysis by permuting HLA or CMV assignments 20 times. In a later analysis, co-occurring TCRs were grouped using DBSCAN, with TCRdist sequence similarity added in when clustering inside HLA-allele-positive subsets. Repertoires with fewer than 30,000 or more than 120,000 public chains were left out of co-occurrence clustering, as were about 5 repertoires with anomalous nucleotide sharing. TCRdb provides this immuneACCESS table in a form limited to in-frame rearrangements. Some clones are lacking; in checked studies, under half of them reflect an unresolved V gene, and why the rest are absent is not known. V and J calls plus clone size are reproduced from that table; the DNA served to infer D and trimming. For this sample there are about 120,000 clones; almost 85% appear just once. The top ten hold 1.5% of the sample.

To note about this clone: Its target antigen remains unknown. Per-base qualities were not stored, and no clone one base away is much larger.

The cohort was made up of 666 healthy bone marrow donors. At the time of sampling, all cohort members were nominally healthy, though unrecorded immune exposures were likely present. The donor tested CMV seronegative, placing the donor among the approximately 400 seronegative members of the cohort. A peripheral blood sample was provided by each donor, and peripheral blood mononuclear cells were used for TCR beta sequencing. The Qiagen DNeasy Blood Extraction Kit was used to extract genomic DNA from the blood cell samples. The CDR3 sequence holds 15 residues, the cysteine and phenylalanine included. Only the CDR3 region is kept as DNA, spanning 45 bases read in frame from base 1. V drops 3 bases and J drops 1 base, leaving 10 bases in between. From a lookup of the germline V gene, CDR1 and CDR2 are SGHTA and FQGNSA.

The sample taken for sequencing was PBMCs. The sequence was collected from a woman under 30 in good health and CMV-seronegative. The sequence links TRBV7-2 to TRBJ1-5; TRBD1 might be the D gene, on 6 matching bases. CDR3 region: CASSFPGQSNQPQHF. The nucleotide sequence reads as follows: TGTGCCAGCAGCTTTCCCGGACAGAGCAATCAGCCCCAGCATTTT.